These 16 T cell receptor beta chains were all obtained from the same sample, sequenced in a study of blood T cell repertoires in COVID-19 (dated by TCRdb to the early 2020s). To prepare the library, the immunoSEQ multiplex PCR assay was applied. In its TCRdb copy, this immuneACCESS table keeps in-frame sequences only and misses some clones. Where compared with another copy, unresolved V genes explain less than half of these, and the others have no known cause. This sample lists around 300,000 clones; around 88% were detected once. The top ten clonotypes cover under 7% of the sample. The specimen sequenced was PBMCs or T cells enriched from blood (not recorded which). The receptors derive from a woman aged 35 to 49 who had recovered from COVID-19.

The genes are TRBV4-2 and TRBJ1-5; 9 bases agree with TRBD1. The junction had 9 bases not matched to a gene; V was cut back by 3 bases and J by 6 bases. Germline lookup yields CDR1 LGHNA and CDR2 YNFKEQ. The CDR3 is made up of 16 amino acids. The CDR3 region is CASSHRRTGDGQPQHF. CDR3 nucleotides: TGTGCCAGCAGCCATAGGAGGACAGGGGACGGTCAGCCCCAGCATTTT.

The chain combines TRBV30 with TRBJ2-1; D might be TRBD2 (6 bases). The V end lost 0 bases, the J end lost 8 bases, and 20 bases lay between the germline ends. Germline V gene sequence: CDR1 GTSNPN, CDR2 SVGIG (reference sequence). This CDR3 is built from 16 residues. This CDR3 is CAWSVPSGGTGHEQFF. The DNA of the CDR3 is TGTGCCTGGAGTGTGCCCAGTGGCGGGACGGGCCATGAGCAGTTCTTC.

J is TRBJ2-5 and V is TRBV5-8; 11 bases are shared with TRBD1. V gave up 4 bases and J gave up 5 bases; unmatched junction bases: 13. Germline CDR1 SGHTS, CDR2 YDEGEE. The CDR3 sequence is 17 residues long. In DNA, the CDR3 is TGTGCCAGCAGCCTCCAAATTGGACAGGGGGCTCTGGAGACCCAGTACTTC. Protein: CASSLQIGQGALETQYF.

The sample holds one count of this clone. The V and J genes are TRBV27 and TRBJ2-1, with D perhaps TRBD1 (7 bases). Trimming removed 5 bases at V and 1 base at J, with 21 bases between. This CDR3 spans 18 amino acids. Looked up from germline, CDR1 is MNHEY and CDR2 is SMNVEV (reference sequence). The CDR3 coding sequence is TGTGCCAGCAGTACTCCGGGACAGCCGAGCGGGTCCTACAATGAGCAGTTCTTC. This translates into CASSTPGQPSGSYNEQFF.

For the CDR3, the DNA is TGTGCCACCAGTGATCCCCGGGACTACCAATTCAATGAGCAGTTCTTC. It is translated as CATSDPRDYQFNEQFF. V is TRBV24-1 and J is TRBJ2-1; 7 nucleotides align to TRBD2. V was pared by 3 bases and J by 6 bases, with 10 bases of the junction left unmatched. Germline CDR1 KGHDR, CDR2 SFDVKD. The CDR3 runs to 16 residues.

The genes are TRBV5-1 and TRBJ1-2; D unclear. CDR1 SGHRS and CDR2 YFSETQ come from the germline V gene. V lost 3 bases, J lost 3 bases, and 9 bases lay in between. The CDR3 is made up of 13 amino acids. The CDR3 bases are TGCGCCAGCAGCTCCGAGAGGGACTATGGCTACACCTTC. Amino acids: CASSSERDYGYTF.

The rearrangement uses TRBV7-2 and TRBJ2-7, with D perhaps TRBD2 (5 bases). The CDR3 has 13 amino acids. The germline CDR1 and CDR2 sequences are SGHTA and FQGNSA. V was cut by 11 bases and J by 4 bases, with 18 bases left in between. CDR3 coding DNA: TGTGCCTCAGTCCCCCGACGGGGATACGAGCAGTACTTC. This gives the protein CASVPRRGYEQYF.

The chain employs TRBV28 and TRBJ1-5; 9 bases agree with TRBD1. CDR1 and CDR2 (germline): MDHEN, SYDVKM. J was trimmed by 2 bases and V by 6 bases; bases with no gene match: 8. There are 16 residues in the CDR3. Written as DNA, the CDR3 is TGTGCCAGCAGGAAACAGGGGGCTGGTGGCAATCAGCCCCAGCATTTT. As protein: CASRKQGAGGNQPQHF.

The chain carries TRBV15 and TRBJ2-3; 13 positions agree with TRBD2. The CDR3 spans 16 residues. Trimming at V came to 4 bases and at J to 2 bases, leaving 3 bases not matched to a gene. Per the germline V gene, CDR1 is LNHNV and CDR2 is YYDKDF (reference sequence). DNA of the CDR3: TGTGCCACCAGCATCGGGACTAGCGGGAACACAGATACGCAGTATTTT. Its protein product is CATSIGTSGNTDTQYF.

The chain carries TRBV28 and TRBJ2-1, with 7 bases that match TRBD2. The length of the CDR3 is 15 residues. Germline V gene sequence: CDR1 MDHEN, CDR2 SYDVKM. V lost 6 bases, J lost 3 bases, and 8 bases stayed unmatched. The CDR3 coding sequence is TGTGCCAGCAGCCCTCCAGCGGGGCACTACAATGAGCAGTTCTTC. Amino acid sequence: CASSPPAGHYNEQFF.

This chain joins TRBV11-1 and TRBJ2-5; 11 bases fit TRBD2. V trimming: 5 bases; J trimming: 3 bases; junction bases outside the gene matches: 5. The germline V gene has CDR1 SGHAT and CDR2 FQDESV (reference sequence). This CDR3 comprises 15 residues. Written as DNA, the CDR3 is TGTGCCAGCAGCCCCGAACTAGCGGGAGAAGAGACCCAGTACTTC. Translated: CASSPELAGEETQYF.

The chain is built from TRBV2 and TRBJ2-5, with 7 bases aligning to TRBD2. This CDR3 comprises 15 residues. The germline V gene encodes CDR1 SNHLY and CDR2 FYNNEI. The trim removed 2 bases at V and 2 bases at J, leaving 5 bases unmatched. CDR3 sequence: CASSEWREGQETQYF. The DNA for the CDR3 is TGTGCCAGCAGTGAATGGAGGGAGGGACAAGAGACCCAGTACTTC.

V is TRBV28 and J is TRBJ2-7; 8 bases agree with TRBD2. This CDR3 spans 15 amino acids. Looked up from germline, CDR1 is MDHEN and CDR2 is SYDVKM. After removal of 5 bases from V and 2 bases from J, the junction contained 8 bases not matched to a gene. The CDR3 DNA is TGTGCCAGCAGTGAACTTCGGACTAGCCCCTACGAGCAGTACTTC. As protein: CASSELRTSPYEQYF.

V and J are TRBV6-5 and TRBJ2-3; 7 nucleotides match TRBD1. Germline V lookup: CDR1 MNHEY, CDR2 SVGAGI. There are 14 residues in the CDR3. The V segment lost 6 bases and the J segment 3 bases; nucleotides outside the gene matches: 6. The CDR3 DNA sequence: TGTGCCAGCAGCTCTCGACAGGGTACAGATACGCAGTATTTT. This codes for CASSSRQGTDTQYF.

V usage is TRBV6-2 or TRBV6-3 and J usage is TRBJ1-2; D call uncertain. In germline, CDR1 is MNHEY, CDR2 SVGEGT. Trimming shortened V by 8 bases and J by 3 bases, and 10 bases separated the two germline ends. The CDR3 runs 12 residues. CDR3 protein: CASRQLDYGYTF. The DNA for the CDR3 is TGTGCCAGCCGCCAGCTTGACTATGGCTACACCTTC.

The V gene is TRBV19, the J gene TRBJ2-2; 7 bases map to TRBD1. CDR1 LNHDA and CDR2 SQIVND come from the germline V gene (reference sequence). The CDR3 contains 15 residues. J was trimmed by 4 bases and V by 4 bases; bases with no gene match: 6. In DNA form, the CDR3 reads TGTGCCAGTAGTACGGACAGGTGGAGCACCGGGGAGCTGTTTTTT. This translates into CASSTDRWSTGELFF.